This record looks at one TCR beta chain sequence and its context. The data were taken from a study of PD-1 blockade in classical Hodgkin lymphoma. V lost 5 bases and J 4 bases, leaving 8 bases between the germline ends. The germline V gene encodes CDR1 SEHNR and CDR2 FQNEAQ (reference sequence). The CDR3 extends over 13 amino acids. Relapses following autologous stem cell transplantation were seen in all patients, with brentuximab vedotin exposure varying. Only in-frame clones appear in the TCRdb table, and some are missing; sequencing was by immunoSEQ multiplex PCR. The profile shows tens of thousands of clones, roughly two thirds of them singletons.

The sequence came from a human donor with classical Hodgkin lymphoma. This material consisted of peripheral blood mononuclear cells (PBMCs), taken at baseline. The rearrangement joins TRBV7-9 to TRBJ2-2; the D is unclear. This CDR3 is CASSPATTGELFF. The CDR3 DNA sequence: TGTGCCAGCAGCCCAGCCACCACCGGGGAGCTGTTTTTT.